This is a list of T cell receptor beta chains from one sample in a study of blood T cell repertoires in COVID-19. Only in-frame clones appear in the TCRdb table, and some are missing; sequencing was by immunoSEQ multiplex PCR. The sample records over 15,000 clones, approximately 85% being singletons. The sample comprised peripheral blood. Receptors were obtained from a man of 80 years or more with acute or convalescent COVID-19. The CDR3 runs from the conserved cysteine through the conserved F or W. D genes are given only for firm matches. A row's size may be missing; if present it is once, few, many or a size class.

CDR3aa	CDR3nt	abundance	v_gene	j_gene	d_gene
CASSLAWGSDRDSYGYTF	TGTGCCAGCAGCTTAGCTTGGGGGTCCGACCGGGACAGCTATGGCTACACCTTC	-	TRBV11-1	TRBJ1-2	TRBD1
CASSLMTGVRLSPLHF	TGTGCCAGCAGTTTAATGACAGGGGTAAGGCTCTCACCCCTCCACTTT	-	TRBV27	TRBJ1-6	TRBD1
CASSDHRGSTNEKLFF	TGTGCCAGTAGTGACCACAGGGGTTCAACTAATGAAAAACTGTTTTTT	-	TRBV19	TRBJ1-4	TRBD1
CASSLVTGIFGYTF	TGTGCCAGCAGCTTAGTTACAGGGATCTTTGGCTACACCTTC	-	TRBV7-9	TRBJ1-2	-
CASSLAGGPNQPQHF	TGTGCCAGCAGCTTAGCGGGAGGACCCAATCAGCCCCAGCATTTT	-	TRBV7-2	TRBJ1-5	-
CASRNRGRGANEKLFF	TGTGCCAGCAGGAACAGGGGCAGGGGTGCTAATGAAAAACTGTTTTTT	-	TRBV27	TRBJ1-4	TRBD1
CASSGSLYGYTF	TGTGCCAGCAGCGGGAGCCTCTATGGCTACACCTTC	-	TRBV7-2	TRBJ1-2	-
CASSSEGGHEQFF	TGTGCCAGCAGCTCAGAGGGGGGGCATGAGCAGTTCTTC	-	TRBV7-2	TRBJ2-1	-
CASTERGLGLQFF	TGTGCCAGTACCGAGCGGGGTCTCGGGTTGCAGTTCTTC	-	TRBV19	TRBJ2-1	TRBD2
CASSEAAGRTNEKLFF	TGTGCCAGCAGTGAAGCGGCAGGAAGAACTAATGAAAAACTGTTTTTT	-	TRBV6-1	TRBJ1-4	-
CASSPRRDRAYEKLFF	TGTGCCAGCAGCCCAAGGCGGGACAGGGCTTATGAAAAACTGTTTTTT	-	TRBV7-8	TRBJ1-4	TRBD1
CASSLGGSSGNTIYF	TGTGCCAGCAGCTTGGGCGGAAGCTCTGGAAACACCATATATTTT	-	TRBV5-6	TRBJ1-3	-
CASSLGGGPGGTLELFF	TGTGCCAGCAGTTTAGGCGGGGGACCGGGGGGGACGTTGGAGCTGTTTTTT	-	TRBV28	TRBJ2-2	TRBD2
CASSFSRGNEQFF	TGTGCCAGCAGTTTCAGCAGGGGTAATGAGCAGTTCTTC	-	TRBV6-5	TRBJ2-1	-
CASSQVAYSGETQYF	TGCGCCAGCAGCCAAGTGGCCTATTCGGGAGAGACCCAGTACTTC	-	TRBV4-3	TRBJ2-5	-
CASSQVGAGVNYGYTF	TGTGCCAGCAGCCAAGTGGGGGCTGGGGTAAACTATGGCTACACCTTC	few	TRBV3-1/TRBV3-2	TRBJ1-2	-
CASSLTDNSPLHF	TGTGCCAGCAGTTTGACAGATAATTCACCCCTCCACTTT	-	TRBV12-3/TRBV12-4	TRBJ1-6	-
CASSFLAGGAAVGDEQYF	TGTGCCAGCAGTTTTCTAGCGGGGGGCGCAGCGGTCGGGGACGAGCAGTACTTC	-	TRBV28	TRBJ2-7	TRBD2
CATSDPGTGLQETQYF	TGTGCCACCAGTGATCCCGGGACAGGGTTACAAGAGACCCAGTACTTC	few	TRBV24-1	TRBJ2-5	TRBD1
CASSPAQGSYNEQFF	TGTGCCAGCTCACCGGCACAGGGATCCTACAATGAGCAGTTCTTC	few	TRBV18	TRBJ2-1	-
CAIKKTGEETQYF	TGTGCCATCAAGAAGACAGGTGAAGAGACCCAGTACTTC	-	TRBV10-3	TRBJ2-5	-
CASSRRTGWDQPQHF	TGCGCCAGCAGCCGACGGACAGGGTGGGATCAGCCCCAGCATTTT	once	TRBV4-1	TRBJ1-5	TRBD1
CASSPRQGWAPDTEAFF	TGTGCCAGTAGTCCAAGACAGGGATGGGCACCGGACACTGAAGCTTTCTTT	once	TRBV19	TRBJ1-1	TRBD1
CASSQQTGLSSGNTIYF	TGTGCCAGCAGCCAACAGACAGGACTGAGCTCTGGAAACACCATATATTTT	-	TRBV5-4	TRBJ1-3	-
CASSPGQTTGELFF	TGTGCCAGCTCACCAGGGCAGACCACCGGGGAGCTGTTTTTT	-	TRBV18	TRBJ2-2	-
CASSLSTGSIGETQYF	TGTGCCAGCAGCCTTTCCACCGGGAGCATCGGGGAGACCCAGTACTTC	once	TRBV11-2	TRBJ2-5	-
CASSPGSFNQPQHF	TGTGCCAGCAGCCCCGGGAGCTTCAATCAGCCCCAGCATTTT	-	TRBV5-8	TRBJ1-5	-
CASSPRRGANEQFF	TGTGCCAGCAGCCCTCGGCGGGGGGCCAATGAGCAGTTCTTC	-	TRBV11-2	TRBJ2-1	TRBD2
CASSFRIGDTEAFF	TGTGCCAGCAGCTTCCGAATAGGGGACACTGAAGCTTTCTTT	-	TRBV7-2	TRBJ1-1	-
CASSFRGGQDTQYF	TGCGCCAGCAGCTTTCGCGGGGGACAAGATACGCAGTATTTT	-	TRBV5-1	TRBJ2-3	-
CASSSIRDRSYEQYF	TGTGCCAGCAGCTCTATACGAGACAGATCCTACGAGCAGTACTTC	-	TRBV7-2	TRBJ2-7	-
CASSYGGGVRADGYTF	TGTGCCAGCAGTTACGGAGGGGGGGTTAGAGCAGATGGCTACACCTTC	-	TRBV6-5	TRBJ1-2	-
CASSLMGSGQPGQGLHF	TGTGCCAGCAGCTTAATGGGGTCGGGCCAACCGGGACAGGGCCTCCACTTT	-	TRBV7-3	TRBJ1-6	TRBD1
CASIYRLQGGRETQYF	TGTGCCAGCATCTATAGGTTACAGGGGGGCCGGGAGACCCAGTACTTC	-	TRBV2	TRBJ2-5	TRBD1
CASSFVSQGWPQHF	TGTGCCAGCAGTTTCGTCTCCCAGGGGTGGCCCCAGCATTTT	-	TRBV27	TRBJ1-5	-
CASSVLTRETEAFF	TGTGCCAGCAGCGTACTTACCAGGGAAACTGAAGCTTTCTTT	few	TRBV7-8	TRBJ1-1	-
CASSLGWGIGSGGPGTDTQYF	TGTGCCAGCAGTTTAGGCTGGGGGATTGGTAGCGGGGGGCCCGGAACAGATACGCAGTATTTT	once	TRBV27	TRBJ2-3	TRBD2
CASSLGTATDTQYF	TGTGCCAGCAGCTTAGGGACTGCTACAGATACGCAGTATTTT	-	TRBV7-6	TRBJ2-3	-
CASSFAGQGATEAFF	TGTGCCAGCAGTTTCGCCGGACAGGGAGCCACTGAAGCTTTCTTT	once	TRBV6-2/TRBV6-3	TRBJ1-1	TRBD1
CASSFSGSDTIYF	TGTGCCAGCAGTTTTTCAGGATCGGACACCATATATTTT	-	TRBV12-3/TRBV12-4	TRBJ1-3	-
CASSPSLGGEQYF	TGTGCCAGCTCACCAAGTTTAGGGGGCGAGCAGTACTTC	-	TRBV18	TRBJ2-7	-
CASSQAAGVAKNIQYF	TGTGCCAGCAGCCAGGCCGCGGGAGTAGCCAAAAACATTCAGTACTTC	few	TRBV14	TRBJ2-4	TRBD2
CASSLRGGNTIYF	TGCGCCAGCAGCTTGAGGGGAGGAAACACCATATATTTT	-	TRBV5-1	TRBJ1-3	-
CASSYSPGTGGEGGYTF	TGTGCCAGCAGCTACTCCCCCGGGACAGGGGGCGAGGGGGGCTACACCTTC	-	TRBV7-2	TRBJ1-2	TRBD1
CASSIRGYDGELFF	TGCGCCAGCAGCATCAGGGGGTATGACGGGGAGCTGTTTTTT	once	TRBV5-1	TRBJ2-2	TRBD1
CASKYRGWTGELFF	TGTGCCAGCAAATACAGGGGCTGGACCGGGGAGCTGTTTTTT	once	TRBV6-5	TRBJ2-2	TRBD1
CASSFDRARTEAFF	TGTGCCAGCAGTTTTGACAGAGCAAGGACTGAAGCTTTCTTT	-	TRBV28	TRBJ1-1	-
CASTPVQGAWLLRPPLHF	TGTGCCAGCACCCCGGTGCAGGGGGCCTGGCTGCTGCGGCCACCCCTCCACTTT	few	TRBV28	TRBJ1-6	TRBD1
CSVVSNYGYTF	TGCAGCGTTGTTTCGAACTATGGCTACACCTTC	-	TRBV29-1	TRBJ1-2	-
CASSKGRGNQPQHF	TGTGCCAGCAGCAAGGGGCGCGGCAATCAGCCCCAGCATTTT	-	TRBV21-1	TRBJ1-5	-
CATRGALNTEAFF	TGTGCCACCAGGGGGGCATTGAACACTGAAGCTTTCTTT	once	TRBV24-1	TRBJ1-1	-
CATSGLTDYAEAFF	TGTGCCACCAGCGGGCTGACAGATTATGCTGAAGCTTTCTTT	-	TRBV15	TRBJ1-1	-
CATTPTFGTGVQCPYEQYF	TGTGCTACCACCCCAACCTTCGGAACAGGGGTTCAATGCCCGTACGAGCAGTACTTC	-	TRBV12-5	TRBJ2-7	TRBD1
CASSPLGVDVNEKLFF	TGTGCCAGCAGCCCCCTAGGCGTAGATGTGAATGAAAAACTGTTTTTT	-	TRBV14	TRBJ1-4	-
CASSQDNRGRSEAFF	TGCGCCAGCAGCCAAGATAACAGGGGGCGATCTGAAGCTTTCTTT	many	TRBV4-3	TRBJ1-1	TRBD1